This T cell receptor beta chain was retrieved from a study of cytomegalovirus exposure and HLA in healthy donors (dated 2017 in TCRdb). General notes on the study: In an earlier analysis of 587 of the donors, approximately 300 Gb of sequence data and just under 120 million unique TCR beta sequences from approximately 180 million T cells were reported. Among some 400 genotyped donors of the cohort, an average of roughly 230,000 unique TCR beta nucleotide sequences was sequenced per donor, of which 15% to 20% were non-productive. A separate validation cohort of 100 to 150 different subjects was used in addition to the roughly 670-subject first cohort. Typing coverage varied by locus: 629-630 donors for A, B, C, DRB1 and DQB1; more than 500 for DQA1; over 600 for DPA1; around 450 for DPB1. In an earlier analysis of 587 of the donors, high-throughput TCR beta sequencing was used to judge whether each TCR beta V gene segment behaved as functional or pseudogenic. HLA typing covered class I and class II loci at four-digit resolution. Rather than using new phenotypic data, the later analysis identified candidate immune exposures from TCR beta sequences and from how often those sequences occurred across donors. The study used immunosequencing to profile the T cell repertoires of hundreds of subjects and linked those repertoires to cytomegalovirus serostatus. The study combined high-throughput TCR immunosequencing, statistical association of individual TCRs with disease status, and machine learning to predict cytomegalovirus infection status. The study aimed to test whether signatures of past pathogen exposure could be identified by cataloging public T cell receptors. Of the 300 to 400 genotyped donors, about 84% fell in the genetic ancestry cluster associated with self-reported Caucasian donors. In a later analysis, previously published TCR beta repertoires from 666 donors were re-analyzed and high-resolution HLA genotyping was added so that TCR occurrence patterns could be studied. An early release covering 550 to 700 HLA-typed donors comprised roughly 300 gigabases of sequencing data and around 80 million unique TCR sequences. A later genetic analysis took genome-wide SNP genotypes for about 65% of the 666 donors and used that subset as a discovery cohort. Because of strong linkage in the cohort, roughly five DR-DQ haplotypes were treated as single units for association and clustering. Alongside the repertoire data, information on donor age, sex, ethnicity and CMV serostatus was compiled. Every repertoire in the discovery cohort had been generated on one and the same sequencing platform.

Study-wide conclusions, independent of this receptor: In vitro tests confirmed that a few of the cytomegalovirus-associated TCR beta chains recognize cytomegalovirus antigens. Because some donors lacked HLA typing at each locus, the association tests relied only on the typed subset. A later genetic analysis associated a missense DCLRE1C variant with V-gene and J-gene trimming of TCR beta chains, and an independent cohort replicated the association. In a later analysis, TCR association rates were found to vary across HLA loci, with the most associated TCRs seen for DRB1 alleles and the fewest for HLA-C alleles. The classifier was reported to diagnose cytomegalovirus status with high specificity and sensitivity in both the original and validation cohorts. A cluster of highly shared sequence variants was judged likely to represent a technical artifact of the sequencing pipeline. According to the authors, the approach could potentially be generalized to other disease states and immunological phenotypes. According to a later analysis, most CMV-associated TCR beta chains appeared to be HLA-restricted, and the HLA associations seemed to be driven largely by CMV exposure. Because counts were too low, seventeen rarely observed V segments, including chromosome 9 orphons, were left out of the earlier analysis of about 620 of the donors. A further reported finding was that TCR beta sequences accurately predicted the HLA-A and HLA-B alleles for most subjects in the first cohort. In a later analysis, HLA-associated TCR beta chains showed more clonal expansion and lower generation probabilities than non-associated chains that were equally common. Assigning TCR associations to individual alleles was difficult when HLA alleles, especially DR and DQ, strongly co-occurred. For the cohort, immune exposure information was limited to CMV serostatus. While some public TCRs were present in many individuals, most TCR sequences turned up only very rarely across donors. In an earlier analysis of approximately 590 of the donors, most TCR beta V segments appeared in productive rearrangements about 90% or about 30% of the time, broadly matching IMGT annotations. In the study, approximately 150 TCR beta chains were listed as associated with cytomegalovirus. Presence/absence analyses assumed roughly uniform sequencing depth across donors, an assumption that may not hold. Specific HLA alleles were associated with about 17,000 TCR beta sequences at a false discovery rate of 0.05 in a later analysis. In a later analysis, several top co-occurrence clusters were reported to appear linked to parvovirus B19, influenza, CMV and Epstein-Barr virus. The cohort was sequenced for TCR beta chains only, and without alpha or paired-chain data the features that could be detected were limited. Linkage disequilibrium might explain the correlated functional status among segregating V segments, but an unknown experimental factor could not be ruled out. In a later genetic analysis, fewer N-insertions in productive TCRs were reported among donors in an Asian-associated ancestry cluster than the roughly 700-donor mean.

In total, 666 healthy bone marrow donors made up the cohort. All cohort members were sampled while nominally healthy, although unrecorded immune exposures were likely present. The donor tested CMV seronegative and was one of the 352 seronegative cohort members. Each donor provided a peripheral blood sample, and peripheral blood mononuclear cells were used for TCR beta sequencing. Genomic DNA was extracted from the blood cell samples with the Qiagen DNeasy Blood Extraction Kit. Details on this clone: It lacks a known antigen. No qualities accompany the bases; no much larger clone lies one base away.

The library was built by means of the immunoSEQ multiplex PCR assay. The multiplex PCR relied on a mix of 60 forward primers for TCR Vbeta segments and 13 reverse primers for TCR Jbeta segments. The CDR3 region of rearranged TCR beta genes was amplified from genomic DNA with a multiplex PCR assay. The Illumina HiSeq System was used to sequence the amplified TCR beta libraries as 87-base-pair reads. As for the authors' bioinformatics: In a later analysis, some 80 million unique TCR beta chains were counted across the 666 repertoires, and some 10 million of these chains were shared by at least two donors. Raw reads were error-corrected and collapsed into unique sequences by a nearest-neighbor algorithm in which closely related sequences were merged to remove PCR and sequencing errors. Alignment of CDR3 sequences to IMGT reference sequences was used to assign V, D and J gene segments. Each retained sequence needed at least a six-nucleotide match to both a V gene segment and a J gene segment. A rearrangement counted as productive if the CDR3 had no stop codons and remained in frame with V and J, and every other rearrangement counted as non-productive. Following IMGT convention, CDR3 was defined as the stretch from the second conserved V-encoded cysteine up to the conserved J-encoded phenylalanine. The earlier analysis of 500 to 750 of the donors excluded any sequence lacking an unambiguous match to a single V gene segment. In an earlier analysis of roughly 600 of the donors, a V segment was called functional when productive rearrangements were above 56.7%, and segregating when the standard deviation between donors exceeded 5%. To diagnose cytomegalovirus status from the catalog of TCR beta chain sequences, a statistical classification framework was built. A later analysis assigned V and J genes by comparing TCR nucleotide sequences with IMGT/GENE-DB human TR gene sequences. The TCRdist pipeline was used in a later analysis to assign CDR3 sequences and most-parsimonious VDJ recombination scenarios. In a later analysis, each TCR beta chain was defined by its CDR3 amino acid sequence together with its V-gene family, and reads without a unique V-gene family were excluded. In a later analysis, 500 to 650 highly shared, low-generation-probability nucleotide sequences were removed to address suspected cross-contamination and a sequencing artifact. A later analysis calculated a clonal expansion index for each public chain from normalized within-repertoire ranks of inferred template counts. In a later analysis, generation probabilities were computed with a VDJ recombination model fitted to out-of-frame rearrangements, and the resulting probabilities were checked against IGoR. Hypergeometric tests were used in a later analysis to score TCR-TCR, TCR-HLA and TCR-CMV co-occurrence, with a repertoire-size bias correction applied to the TCR pairs. A later analysis estimated false discovery rates by permuting HLA or CMV assignments 20 times. A later analysis grouped co-occurring TCRs with DBSCAN, adding TCRdist sequence similarity when clustering within HLA-allele-positive subsets. For co-occurrence clustering, repertoires with fewer than 30,000 or more than 120,000 public chains were excluded, along with 5 or 6 repertoires with anomalous nucleotide sharing. In TCRdb, the immuneACCESS table is reduced to in-frame sequences with V and J assigned. These tables do not hold every clone; where another copy was compared, an unresolved V gene accounts for under half, and the others remain unexplained. V and J calls and clone size are given by that table; D and trimming were obtained from the DNA. The table for this sample lists some 170,000 clones; 77% of them were counted only once. Of the sample, under 2% falls within the top ten clones.

The sample comprised PBMCs. The TCR sequence derives from a woman under 40 in good health and CMV-seronegative.

The CDR3 region reads CASSQALAGGAGNEQFF. The nucleotides are TGTGCCAGCAGCCAAGCACTAGCGGGGGGAGCTGGGAATGAGCAGTTCTTC. The chain is made from TRBV4-2 and TRBJ2-1, and TRBD2 aligns with 12 junction nucleotides. The CDR1 and CDR2 encoded by the germline V gene are LGHNA and YNFKEQ. Trimming accounts for 1 base at V and 7 bases at J, while the number of junction bases matched to no gene is 8. Including the terminal cysteine and phenylalanine, the CDR3 comprises 17 residues. The entry retains the CDR3 DNA only, 51 bases that are in frame from base 1.